The rows below give T cell receptor beta chains drawn from one sample of a study of regulatory T cells in long-lasting Graves disease. From the multiplex PCR reads, TCRdb called clonotypes with MiXCR, one entry per CDR3 protein. The table shows 350,000 to 500,000 distinct CDR3 sequences, with about 15% occurring only once. The data also belong to a second study, concerning T cells in Graves' hyperthyroidism and ophthalmopathy.

Material: peripheral blood mononuclear cells (PBMCs), obtained at new diagnosis, from a patient treated with antithyroid drugs. These receptors originate from a woman aged 50 to 65 with Graves disease. Both conserved end residues are part of each CDR3. The D gene is left open where the match is weak. Size values are once, few and many counts, or a class for expanded clones, and some rows have none.

v_gene: TRBV5-1
d_gene: TRBD1
j_gene: TRBJ1-4
abundance: -
CDR3aa: CASSRQGQGLKKLLF
CDR3nt: TGCGCCAGCAGCAGACAGGGACAGGGTTTAAAAAAACTGCTTTTT

v_gene: TRBV20-1
d_gene: -
j_gene: TRBJ2-5
abundance: many
CDR3aa: CSARDVSGETQYF
CDR3nt: TGCAGTGCTAGAGATGTGAGCGGCGAGACCCAGTACTTC

v_gene: TRBV7-6
d_gene: TRBD1
j_gene: TRBJ2-2
abundance: few
CDR3aa: CASSPGQGVRTGELFF
CDR3nt: TGTGCCAGCAGCCCTGGACAGGGGGTACGAACCGGGGAGCTGTTTTTT

v_gene: TRBV6-5
d_gene: TRBD2
j_gene: TRBJ2-1
abundance: many
CDR3aa: CASSYSGTNYNEQFF
CDR3nt: TGTGCCAGCAGTTACTCCGGGACTAACTACAATGAGCAGTTCTTC

v_gene: TRBV9
d_gene: -
j_gene: TRBJ2-3
abundance: many
CDR3aa: CASSVVALTDTQYF
CDR3nt: TGTGCCAGCAGCGTAGTGGCTCTCACAGATACGCAGTATTTT

v_gene: TRBV28
d_gene: -
j_gene: TRBJ1-2
abundance: many
CDR3aa: CASSPLGGLGGYTF
CDR3nt: TGTGCCAGCAGCCCTCTTGGGGGGCTGGGGGGCTACACCTTC

v_gene: TRBV19
d_gene: -
j_gene: TRBJ1-4
abundance: few
CDR3aa: CASSVDGTGEKLFF
CDR3nt: TGTGCCAGTAGTGTAGACGGAACCGGTGAAAAACTGTTTTTT

v_gene: TRBV28
d_gene: -
j_gene: TRBJ2-7
abundance: -
CDR3aa: CASSWTNTYEQYF
CDR3nt: TGTGCCAGCAGTTGGACTAACACCTACGAGCAGTACTTC

v_gene: TRBV4-1
d_gene: -
j_gene: TRBJ1-1
abundance: few
CDR3aa: CASSQFGTEAFF
CDR3nt: TGCGCCAGCAGCCAATTTGGCACTGAAGCTTTCTTT

v_gene: TRBV10-3
d_gene: TRBD2
j_gene: TRBJ2-1
abundance: -
CDR3aa: CAISRGTSGSGDNEQFF
CDR3nt: TGTGCCATCAGTCGAGGGACTAGCGGGAGTGGTGACAATGAGCAGTTCTTC

v_gene: TRBV7-3
d_gene: -
j_gene: TRBJ1-1
abundance: many
CDR3aa: CASSLGAGVGTEAFF
CDR3nt: TGTGCCAGCAGCTTAGGAGCGGGGGTCGGCACTGAAGCTTTCTTT

v_gene: TRBV7-2
d_gene: -
j_gene: TRBJ2-1
abundance: many
CDR3aa: CASSLRQPGIGEQFF
CDR3nt: TGTGCCAGCAGCTTGCGGCAACCGGGCATTGGTGAGCAGTTCTTC

v_gene: TRBV28
d_gene: TRBD1
j_gene: TRBJ1-6
abundance: many
CDR3aa: CASSPPTGVGSPLHF
CDR3nt: TGTGCCAGCAGTCCTCCAACAGGGGTCGGTTCACCCCTCCACTTT

v_gene: TRBV12-3/TRBV12-4
d_gene: TRBD1
j_gene: TRBJ1-2
abundance: many
CDR3aa: CASSSRQGDYYGYTF
CDR3nt: TGTGCCAGCAGTTCCAGACAGGGAGATTACTATGGCTACACCTTC

v_gene: TRBV6-2/TRBV6-3
d_gene: -
j_gene: TRBJ1-3
abundance: few
CDR3aa: CASRHRTLADTIYF
CDR3nt: TGTGCCAGCAGACACCGGACCCTGGCAGACACCATATATTTT

v_gene: TRBV9
d_gene: TRBD2
j_gene: TRBJ2-1
abundance: -
CDR3aa: CASSVEGGSGSFDEQFF
CDR3nt: TGTGCCAGCAGCGTAGAAGGAGGTAGCGGGAGTTTTGATGAGCAGTTCTTC

v_gene: TRBV5-1
d_gene: -
j_gene: TRBJ1-2
abundance: -
CDR3aa: CASSLEQGSYGYTF
CDR3nt: TGCGCCAGCAGCTTGGAGCAGGGTAGCTATGGCTACACCTTC

v_gene: TRBV6-4
d_gene: -
j_gene: TRBJ2-7
abundance: -
CDR3aa: CASSAPPDREPYEQYF
CDR3nt: TGTGCCAGCAGCGCACCCCCGGACCGAGAACCCTACGAGCAGTACTTC

v_gene: TRBV10-3
d_gene: -
j_gene: TRBJ2-1
abundance: few
CDR3aa: CAISDPGPYNEQFF
CDR3nt: TGTGCCATCAGTGACCCGGGACCTTACAATGAGCAGTTCTTC

v_gene: TRBV5-1
d_gene: -
j_gene: TRBJ1-1
abundance: many
CDR3aa: CASSLSARNTEAFF
CDR3nt: TGCGCCAGCAGCTTGAGTGCAAGGAACACTGAAGCTTTCTTT